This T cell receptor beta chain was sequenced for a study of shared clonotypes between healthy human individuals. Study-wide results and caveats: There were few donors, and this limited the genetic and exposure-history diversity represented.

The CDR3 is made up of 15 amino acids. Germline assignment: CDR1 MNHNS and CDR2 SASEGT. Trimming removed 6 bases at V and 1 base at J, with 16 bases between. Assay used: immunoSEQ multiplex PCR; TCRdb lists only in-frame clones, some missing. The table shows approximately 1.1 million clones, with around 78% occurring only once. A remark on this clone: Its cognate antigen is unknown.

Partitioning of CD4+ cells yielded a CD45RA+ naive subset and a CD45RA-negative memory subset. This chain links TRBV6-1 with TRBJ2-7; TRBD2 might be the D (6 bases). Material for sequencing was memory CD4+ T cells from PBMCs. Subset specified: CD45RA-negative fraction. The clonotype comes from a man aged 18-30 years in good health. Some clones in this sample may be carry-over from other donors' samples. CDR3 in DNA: TGTGCCAGCAGGGATCTGACTAGTCGGTCCTACGAGCAGTACTTC. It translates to CASRDLTSRSYEQYF.